This TCR beta chain was sequenced during a study of T cell repertoires in cytomegalovirus infection (dated by TCRdb to between 2017 and 2020). The study in broad terms: Recently identified HLA-C-restricted CMV epitopes, whose presentation resists viral immunomodulation, were targeted by peptide stimulations together with well-studied HLA-B-restricted epitopes. The HLA type of each donor mattered for the analysis, because public TCR beta signatures pointed to carriage of CMV infection along with the matching HLA type.

Broader findings and caveats from the paper: The ex vivo response was dominated by HLA-C-restricted CMV-specific TCR beta clonotypes, which also provided the single most frequent clonotype in two of eight donors. Carriers of CMV infection plus the relevant HLA type were discriminated by the cumulative frequency of public TCR beta family members in the study cohort and in an independent roughly 320-donor cohort.

Sequencing relied on an Illumina HiSeq 1500. Through fastp at Q25 and MiXCR, TCRdb rebuilt clones from the public reads, retaining in-frame beta chains. Each CDR3 protein gets just one entry, which takes the most common genes and DNA from the rows behind it. The sample records about 830,000 distinct CDR3 sequences, about 30% of which are singletons. The ten most abundant clones make up about an eighth of the sample. On this clonotype itself: Its antigen remains unidentified. No qualities accompany the bases; no much larger clone lies one base away.

The sample's treatment or condition label, in plain terms: in vitro stimulation with specific CMV peptide epitopes to enrich CMV-specific T cells. From the cysteine through the phenylalanine, the CDR3 covers 15 amino acids. This entry keeps only the CDR3 DNA: 45 bases, framed from base 1. The germline V gene sets CDR1 to LGHNT and CDR2 to FRNRAP. Trimming takes 5 bases off V and 5 bases off J; junction bases not matched to a gene: 9. The chain was built from TRBV12-5 and TRBJ2-5, and TRBD1 matches 9 of the central bases. This sequence originates from a human donor in good health (CMV status not recorded). Some clones in this sample may be carry-over from other donors' samples. This specimen was cultured CD8+ T cells from PBMCs, taken from culture after CMV antigen stimulation. The CDR3 region has the sequence CASGIADRGFETQYF. The DNA sequence is TGTGCTAGTGGTATCGCGGACAGGGGATTTGAGACCCAGTACTTC.